Following are 5 T cell receptor beta chains from one sample sequenced in a study of chronic HIV infection and antiretroviral therapy. In TCRdb, the 5' RACE reads were re-called with MiXCR into one record per CDR3 protein. The sample carries 45,000 to 60,000 distinct CDR3 sequences, 19% recorded once. Sequencing was performed on peripheral blood. These receptors were taken from an adult who had HIV and had not received antiretroviral therapy, or was an uninfected healthy control (not recorded which).

The rearrangement links TRBV6-6 to TRBJ2-1; 12 bases line up with TRBD2. Trimming removed 6 bases from V and 10 bases from J; junction bases left unmatched: 10. This CDR3 is built from 15 residues. Germline lookup yields CDR1 MNHNY and CDR2 SVGAGI (reference sequence). CDR3 region: CASSTGLAGTYEQFF. CDR3 DNA sequence: TGTGCCAGCAGCACCGGACTAGCGGGAACCTACGAGCAGTTCTTC.

This chain connects TRBV11-1 to TRBJ2-6; D call uncertain. CDR1 is SGHAT, CDR2 FQDESV, per germline (reference sequence). V lost 6 bases and J lost 1, with 7 bases in between. CDR3 size: 14 residues. The CDR3 protein is CASSRRSGANVLTF. DNA for the CDR3: TGTGCCAGCAGTCGTAGGTCTGGGGCCAACGTCCTGACTTTC.

This clonotype was observed a handful of times. This chain joins TRBV30 and TRBJ1-3; D remains unclear. The CDR3 extends over 12 amino acids. V was trimmed by 3 bases and J by 3 bases, leaving 6 bases between them. Per germline, CDR1 GTSNPN and CDR2 SVGIG (reference sequence). For the CDR3, the DNA is TGTGCCTGGAGAAATTTTGGAAACACCATATATTTT. The encoded protein is CAWRNFGNTIYF.

The rearrangement uses TRBV28 and TRBJ2-4, with D hard to call. Trimming cost V 5 bases and J 0 bases, with 14 bases left between them. CDR1 MDHEN and CDR2 SYDVKM come from the germline V gene. This CDR3 is built from 16 residues. CDR3 sequence (DNA): TGTGCCAGCAGTCCTAAAACTGTCCTAGCCAAAAACATTCAGTACTTC. Translation gives CASSPKTVLAKNIQYF.

The genes are TRBV29-1 and TRBJ2-7; D call uncertain. V was shortened by 2 bases and J by 2 bases, with 10 bases between the two germline ends. Germline loops: CDR1 SQVTM, CDR2 ANQGSEA. This CDR3 spans 13 amino acids. The CDR3 DNA is TGCAGCGTTGAACTCGGACGGCCCTACGAGCAGTACTTC. It is translated as CSVELGRPYEQYF.